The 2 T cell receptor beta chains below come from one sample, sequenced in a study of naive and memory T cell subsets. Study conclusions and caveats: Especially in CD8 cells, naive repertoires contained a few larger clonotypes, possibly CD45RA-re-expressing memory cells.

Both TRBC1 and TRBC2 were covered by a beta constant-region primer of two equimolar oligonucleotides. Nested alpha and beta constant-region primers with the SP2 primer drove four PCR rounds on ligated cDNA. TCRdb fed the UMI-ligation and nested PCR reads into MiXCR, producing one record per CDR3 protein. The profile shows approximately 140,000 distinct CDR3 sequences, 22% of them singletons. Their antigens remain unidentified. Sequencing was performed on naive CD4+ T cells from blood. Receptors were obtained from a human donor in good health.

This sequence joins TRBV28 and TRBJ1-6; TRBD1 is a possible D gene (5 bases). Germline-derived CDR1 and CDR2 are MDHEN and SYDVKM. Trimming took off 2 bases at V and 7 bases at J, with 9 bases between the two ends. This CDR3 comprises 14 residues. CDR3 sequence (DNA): TGTGCCAGCAGTTTACCGGGGCGGAATTCACCCCTCCACTTT. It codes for CASSLPGRNSPLHF.

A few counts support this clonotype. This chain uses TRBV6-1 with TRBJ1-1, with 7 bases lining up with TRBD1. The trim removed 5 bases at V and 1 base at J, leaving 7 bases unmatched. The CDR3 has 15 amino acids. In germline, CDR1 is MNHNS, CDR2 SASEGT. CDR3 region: CASSRDRAPNTEAFF. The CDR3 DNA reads TGTGCCAGCAGTCGCGACAGGGCACCGAACACTGAAGCTTTCTTT.